This T cell receptor beta chain is from a study of blood T cell repertoires in COVID-19. The overall study: Italy, Spain and the United States were the sources of the convalescent and acute COVID-19 samples. The analysed material was cDNA or gDNA that came from T cells, B-cell-depleted T cells, or PBMCs.

Only in-frame clones appear in the TCRdb table, and some are missing; sequencing was by immunoSEQ multiplex PCR. The profile covers tens of thousands of clones, with 70% to 80% appearing a single time and approximately 23% taken by the ten largest. The CDR3 consists of 15 residues. V lost 0 bases, J lost 7 bases, and 3 bases stayed unmatched. Looked up from germline, CDR1 is MNHEY and CDR2 is SVGAGI. The receptor was derived from a human donor in a cohort sampled during active COVID-19. The chain couples TRBV6-5 to TRBJ1-6; TRBD1 aligns across 7 bases. The sequenced sample was peripheral blood. The CDR3 is CASSYSLGQNSPLHF. In nucleotides, the CDR3 is TGTGCCAGCAGTTACTCTTTGGGACAGAATTCACCCCTCCACTTT.